The 6 T cell receptor beta chains listed next were all sequenced from one sample in a study of cytotoxic CD8 clonotypes in ibrutinib-treated CLL. The protocol was immunoSEQ multiplex PCR, while the TCRdb copy is restricted to in-frame clones and leaves out a portion. The data contain some 200,000 clones, about 72% of them singletons. The starting material was PBMCs, obtained after 24 months of ibrutinib treatment. All receptors derive from a human donor with chronic lymphocytic leukemia.

The gene calls are TRBV29-1 and TRBJ1-2; possible D gene TRBD1, 6 bases. Germline V gene lookup returns CDR1 SQVTM and CDR2 ANQGSEA. With 4 bases removed from V and 2 bases from J, the gap between germline ends came to 14 bases. CDR3 length equals 14 residues. Written as DNA, the CDR3 is TGCAGCGTTGCTTCCAGGGACACCAACTATGGCTACACCTTC. Protein product: CSVASRDTNYGYTF.

The CDR3 DNA reads as TGTGCCAGCAGCTCGGCCCCGGGGGACGAGCAGTACTTC. It specifies CASSSAPGDEQYF. V gene TRBV7-2 combines with J gene TRBJ2-7; D is perhaps TRBD2 (6 bases). The CDR3 has 13 amino acids. Between the trimmed V and J ends, which lost 4 bases and 5 bases, there was a span of 12 bases. Germline CDR1 and CDR2: SGHTA and FQGNSA.

The genes are TRBV2 and TRBJ1-1, with D hard to call. Per germline, CDR1 SNHLY and CDR2 FYNNEI. Trimming shortened V by 0 bases and J by 14 bases, and 16 bases separated the two germline ends. The CDR3 totals 13 residues. DNA of the CDR3: TGTGCCAGCAGTGAAGCACAAGGAGGAGGCGAGTTCTTT. The encoded protein is CASSEAQGGGEFF.

CDR3 in amino acids: CASSVTSGSTYEQYF. Written as DNA, the CDR3 is TGTGCCAGCAGTGTCACTAGCGGGAGTACCTACGAGCAGTACTTC. This chain connects TRBV9 to TRBJ2-7, with 11 positions matching TRBD2. V gave up 5 bases and J gave up 2 bases; unmatched junction bases: 6. There are 15 residues in the CDR3. Germline CDR1 is SGDLS and CDR2 is YYNGEE.

The chain recombines TRBV2 with TRBJ1-2; perhaps TRBD1 as D (5 bases). V was pared by 7 bases and J by 4 bases, with 22 bases between. This CDR3 spans 16 amino acids. The germline V gene has CDR1 SNHLY and CDR2 FYNNEI. The CDR3 sequence: CASIGPGPNRVYGYTF. As DNA, the CDR3 is TGTGCCAGCATAGGGCCAGGGCCAAATCGGGTCTATGGCTACACCTTC.

This clone occurred a few times. The chain uses TRBV9 and TRBJ1-5, with TRBD1 matching 8 bases. J was trimmed by 7 bases and V by 0 bases; bases with no gene match: 9. This CDR3 has 16 amino acids. CDR1 is SGDLS and CDR2 is YYNGEE in the germline V gene. As DNA, the CDR3 is TGTGCCAGCAGCGTAGGGGGCGGGACAGGTGCCCAGCCCCAGCATTTT. It translates to CASSVGGGTGAQPQHF.